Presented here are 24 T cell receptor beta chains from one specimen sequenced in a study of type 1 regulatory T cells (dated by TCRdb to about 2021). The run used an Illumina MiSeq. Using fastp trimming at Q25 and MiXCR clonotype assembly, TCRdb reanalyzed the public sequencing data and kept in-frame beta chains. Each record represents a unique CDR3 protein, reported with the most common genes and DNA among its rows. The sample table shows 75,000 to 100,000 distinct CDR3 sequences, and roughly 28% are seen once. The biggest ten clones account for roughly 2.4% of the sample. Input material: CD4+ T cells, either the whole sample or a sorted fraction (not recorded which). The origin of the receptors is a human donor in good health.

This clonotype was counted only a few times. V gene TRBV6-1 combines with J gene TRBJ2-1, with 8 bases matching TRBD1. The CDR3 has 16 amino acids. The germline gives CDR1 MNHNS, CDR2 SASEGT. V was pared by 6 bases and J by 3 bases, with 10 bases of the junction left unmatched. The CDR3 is CASRENRGFLYNEQFF. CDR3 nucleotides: TGTGCCAGCAGGGAAAACAGGGGGTTTCTCTACAATGAGCAGTTCTTC.

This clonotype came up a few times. The CDR3 DNA reads TGCGCCAGCAGCCAAGTGCTGGCGGGACGGCACCCCAATGAGCAGTTCTTC. Its protein product is CASSQVLAGRHPNEQFF. This chain connects TRBV4-1 to TRBJ2-1; possible D gene TRBD2, 6 bases. CDR3 length: 17 residues. Per germline, CDR1 MGHRA and CDR2 YSYEKL. Trimming removed 1 base at V and 6 bases at J, with 19 bases between.

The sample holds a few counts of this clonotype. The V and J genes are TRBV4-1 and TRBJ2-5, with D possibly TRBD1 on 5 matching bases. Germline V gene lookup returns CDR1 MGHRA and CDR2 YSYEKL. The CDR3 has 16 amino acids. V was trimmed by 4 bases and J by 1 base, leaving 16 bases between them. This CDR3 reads CASSPVVPTGQETQYF. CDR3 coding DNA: TGCGCCAGCAGCCCCGTGGTGCCAACAGGCCAAGAGACCCAGTACTTC.

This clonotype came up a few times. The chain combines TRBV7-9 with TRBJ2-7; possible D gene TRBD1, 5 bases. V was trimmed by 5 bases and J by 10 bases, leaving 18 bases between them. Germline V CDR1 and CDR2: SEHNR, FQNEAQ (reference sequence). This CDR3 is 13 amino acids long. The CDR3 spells CASSPADTGRQYF. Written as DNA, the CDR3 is TGTGCCAGCAGCCCCGCAGACACAGGACGCCAGTACTTC. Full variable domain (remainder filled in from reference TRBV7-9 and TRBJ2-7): DTGVSQNPRHKITKRGQNVTFRCDPISEHNRLYWYRQTLGQGPEFLTYFQNEAQLEKSRLLSDRFSAERPKGSFSTLEIQRTEQGDSAMYLCASSPADTGRQYFGPGTRLTVT.

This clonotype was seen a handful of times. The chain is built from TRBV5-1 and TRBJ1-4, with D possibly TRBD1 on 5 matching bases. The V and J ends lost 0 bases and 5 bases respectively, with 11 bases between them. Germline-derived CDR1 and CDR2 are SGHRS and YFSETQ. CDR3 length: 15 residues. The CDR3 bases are TGCGCCAGCAGCTTGGCAGCGGCAGGGAATGAAAAACTGTTTTTT. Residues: CASSLAAAGNEKLFF.

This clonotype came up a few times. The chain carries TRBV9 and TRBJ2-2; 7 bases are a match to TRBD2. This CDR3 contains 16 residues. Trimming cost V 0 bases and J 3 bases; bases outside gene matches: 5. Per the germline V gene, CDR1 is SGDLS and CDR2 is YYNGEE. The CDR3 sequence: CASSVGAGADTGELFF. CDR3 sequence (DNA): TGTGCCAGCAGCGTAGGGGCGGGAGCGGACACCGGGGAGCTGTTTTTT.

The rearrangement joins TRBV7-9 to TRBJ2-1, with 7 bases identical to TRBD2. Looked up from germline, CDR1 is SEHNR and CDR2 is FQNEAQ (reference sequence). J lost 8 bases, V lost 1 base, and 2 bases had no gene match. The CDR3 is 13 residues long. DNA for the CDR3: TGTGCCAGCAGCTTAGATCGGGGGGATGAGCAGTTCTTC. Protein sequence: CASSLDRGDEQFF.

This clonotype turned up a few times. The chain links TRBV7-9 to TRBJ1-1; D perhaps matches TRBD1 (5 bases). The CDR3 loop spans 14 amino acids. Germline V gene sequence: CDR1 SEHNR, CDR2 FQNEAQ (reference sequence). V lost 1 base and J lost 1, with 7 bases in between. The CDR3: CASSLGQWNTEAFF. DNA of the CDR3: TGTGCCAGCAGCTTAGGACAGTGGAACACTGAAGCTTTCTTT.

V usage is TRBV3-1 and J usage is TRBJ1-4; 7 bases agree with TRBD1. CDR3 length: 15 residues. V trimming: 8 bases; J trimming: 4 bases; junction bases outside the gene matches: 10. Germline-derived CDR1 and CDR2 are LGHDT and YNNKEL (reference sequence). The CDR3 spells CASQEVQGRNEKLFF. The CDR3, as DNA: TGTGCCAGCCAGGAGGTACAGGGGCGTAATGAAAAACTGTTTTTT. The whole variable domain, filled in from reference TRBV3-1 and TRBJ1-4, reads DTAVSQTPKYLVTQMGNDKSIKCEQNLGHDTMYWYKQDSKKFLKIMFSYNNKELIINETVPNRFSPKSPDKAHLNLHINSLELGDSAVYFCASQEVQGRNEKLFFGSGTQLSVL.

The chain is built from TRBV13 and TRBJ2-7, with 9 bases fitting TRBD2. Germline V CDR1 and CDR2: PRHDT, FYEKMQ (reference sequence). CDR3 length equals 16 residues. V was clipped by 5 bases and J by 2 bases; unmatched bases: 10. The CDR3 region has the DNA TGTGCCAGCAGCCATTTAGCGGGAGAAACCACCTACGAGCAGTACTTC. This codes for CASSHLAGETTYEQYF. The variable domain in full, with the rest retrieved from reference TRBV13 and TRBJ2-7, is AAGVIQSPRHLIKEKRETATLKCYPIPRHDTVYWYQQGPGQDPQFLISFYEKMQSDKGSIPDRFSAQQFSDYHSELNMSSLELGDSALYFCASSHLAGETTYEQYFGPGTRLTVT.

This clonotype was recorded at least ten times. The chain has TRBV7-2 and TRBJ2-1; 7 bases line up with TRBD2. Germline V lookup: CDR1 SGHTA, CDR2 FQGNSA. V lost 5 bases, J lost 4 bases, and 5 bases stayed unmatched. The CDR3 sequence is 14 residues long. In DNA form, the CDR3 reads TGTGCCAGCAGCCATGGGGGGGGTTACAATGAGCAGTTCTTC. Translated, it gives CASSHGGGYNEQFF.

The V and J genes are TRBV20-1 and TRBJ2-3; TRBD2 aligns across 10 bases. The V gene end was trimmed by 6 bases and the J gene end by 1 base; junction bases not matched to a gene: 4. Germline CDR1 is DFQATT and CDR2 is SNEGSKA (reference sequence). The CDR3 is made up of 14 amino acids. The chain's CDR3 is CSAYGLAGTDTQYF. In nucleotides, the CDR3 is TGCAGTGCCTATGGACTAGCGGGCACAGATACGCAGTATTTT.

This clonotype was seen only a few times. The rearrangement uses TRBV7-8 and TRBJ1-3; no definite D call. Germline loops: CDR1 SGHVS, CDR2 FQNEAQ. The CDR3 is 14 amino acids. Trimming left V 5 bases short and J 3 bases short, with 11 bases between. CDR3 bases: TGTGCCAGCAGCGCTCGGCGGGGTGGAAACACCATATATTTT. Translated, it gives CASSARRGGNTIYF.

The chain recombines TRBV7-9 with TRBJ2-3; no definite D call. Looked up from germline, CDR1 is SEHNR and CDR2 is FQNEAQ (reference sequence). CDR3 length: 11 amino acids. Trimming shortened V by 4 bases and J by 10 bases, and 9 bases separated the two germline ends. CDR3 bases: TGTGCCAGCAGCTATCCCGGACCGCAGTATTTT. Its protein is CASSYPGPQYF.

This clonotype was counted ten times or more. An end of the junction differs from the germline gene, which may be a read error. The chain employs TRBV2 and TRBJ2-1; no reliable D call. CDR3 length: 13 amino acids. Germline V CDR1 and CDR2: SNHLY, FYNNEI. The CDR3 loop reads CASSERGHNEQFF. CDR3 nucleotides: TGTGCCAGCAGTGAACGTGGTCACAACGAGCAGTTCTTC. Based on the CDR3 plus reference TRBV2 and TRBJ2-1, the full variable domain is EPEVTQTPSHQVTQMGQEVILRCVPISNHLYFYWYRQILGQKVEFLVSFYNNEISEKSEIFDDQFSVERPDGSNFTLKIRSTKLEDSAMYFCASSERGHNEQFFGPGTRLTVL.

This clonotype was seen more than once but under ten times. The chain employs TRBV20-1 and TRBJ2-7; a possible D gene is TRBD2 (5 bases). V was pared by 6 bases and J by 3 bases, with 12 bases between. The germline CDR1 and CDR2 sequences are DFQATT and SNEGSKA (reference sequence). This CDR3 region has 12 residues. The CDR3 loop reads CSATGIDYEQYF. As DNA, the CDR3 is TGCAGTGCCACGGGGATCGACTACGAGCAGTACTTC.

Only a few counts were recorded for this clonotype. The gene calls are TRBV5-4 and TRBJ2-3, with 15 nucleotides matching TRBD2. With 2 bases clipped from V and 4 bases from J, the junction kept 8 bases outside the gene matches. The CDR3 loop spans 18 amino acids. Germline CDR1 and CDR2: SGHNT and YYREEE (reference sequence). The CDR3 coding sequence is TGTGCCAGCAGCTTCCTGGGACTAGCGGGAGGCGGGGCAGATACGCAGTATTTT. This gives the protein CASSFLGLAGGGADTQYF. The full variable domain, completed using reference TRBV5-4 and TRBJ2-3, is ETGVTQSPTHLIKTRGQQVTLRCSSQSGHNTVSWYQQALGQGPQFIFQYYREEENGRGNFPPRFSGLQFPNYSSELNVNALELDDSALYLCASSFLGLAGGGADTQYFGPGTRLTVL.

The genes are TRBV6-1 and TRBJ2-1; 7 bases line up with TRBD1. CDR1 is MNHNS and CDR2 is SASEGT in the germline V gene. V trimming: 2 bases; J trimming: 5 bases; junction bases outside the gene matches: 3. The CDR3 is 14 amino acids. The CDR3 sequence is CASSERGPDNEQFF. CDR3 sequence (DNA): TGTGCCAGCAGTGAAAGGGGGCCGGACAATGAGCAGTTCTTC.

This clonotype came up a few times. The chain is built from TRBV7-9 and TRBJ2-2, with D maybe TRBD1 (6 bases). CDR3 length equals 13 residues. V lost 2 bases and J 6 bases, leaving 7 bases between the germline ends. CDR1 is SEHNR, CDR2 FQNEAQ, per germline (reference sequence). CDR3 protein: CASSLHRAGELFF. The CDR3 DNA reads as TGTGCCAGCAGCTTACACAGGGCCGGGGAGCTGTTTTTT.

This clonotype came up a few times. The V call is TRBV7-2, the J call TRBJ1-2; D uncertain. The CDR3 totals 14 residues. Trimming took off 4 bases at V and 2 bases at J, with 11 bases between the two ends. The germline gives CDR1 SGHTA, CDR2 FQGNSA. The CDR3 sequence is CASSYAFGNYGYTF. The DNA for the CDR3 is TGTGCCAGCAGCTATGCATTTGGAAACTATGGCTACACCTTC.

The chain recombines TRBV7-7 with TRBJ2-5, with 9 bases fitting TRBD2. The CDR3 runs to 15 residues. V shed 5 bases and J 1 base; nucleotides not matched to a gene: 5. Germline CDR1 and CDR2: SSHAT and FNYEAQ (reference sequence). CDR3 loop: CASSRASGAQETQYF. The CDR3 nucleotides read TGTGCCAGCAGCAGAGCTAGCGGGGCCCAAGAGACCCAGTACTTC.

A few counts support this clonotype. CDR3 DNA: TGCAGTGCTAGGGACCCGAACCAAGAGACCCAGTACTTC. It translates to CSARDPNQETQYF. The chain employs TRBV20-1 and TRBJ2-5; D gene uncertain. The germline gives CDR1 DFQATT, CDR2 SNEGSKA (reference sequence). The CDR3 is 13 amino acids. V gave up 3 bases and J gave up 0 bases, with 8 bases separating them.

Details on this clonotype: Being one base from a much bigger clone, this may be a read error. The CDR3 region is CSARSGLAGVGTQYF. CDR3 DNA sequence: TGCAGTGCTAGGTCAGGACTAGCGGGAGTTGGTACGCAGTATTTT. This sequence joins TRBV20-1 and TRBJ2-3; 13 nucleotides align to TRBD2. The germline V gene encodes CDR1 DFQATT and CDR2 SNEGSKA (reference sequence). The CDR3 spans 15 residues. V was pared by 3 bases and J by 8 bases, with 8 bases of the junction left unmatched.

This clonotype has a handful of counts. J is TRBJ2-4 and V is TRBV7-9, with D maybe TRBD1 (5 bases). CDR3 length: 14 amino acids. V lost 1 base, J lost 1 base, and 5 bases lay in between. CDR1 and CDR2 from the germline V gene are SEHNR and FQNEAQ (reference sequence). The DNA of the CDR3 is TGTGCCAGCAGCTTAGAGGGGGCCAAAAACATTCAGTACTTC. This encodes CASSLEGAKNIQYF. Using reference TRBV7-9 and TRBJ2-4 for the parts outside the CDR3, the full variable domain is DTGVSQNPRHKITKRGQNVTFRCDPISEHNRLYWYRQTLGQGPEFLTYFQNEAQLEKSRLLSDRFSAERPKGSFSTLEIQRTEQGDSAMYLCASSLEGAKNIQYFGAGTRLSVL.